The 19 T cell receptor beta chains presented below share a single source sample, sequenced in a study of shared clonotypes between healthy human individuals. TCRdb's copy holds only in-frame clones and misses some; the assay was immunoSEQ multiplex PCR. The sample holds some 2,500,000 clones, 92% seen once. The sequencing sample was made of naive CD4+ T cells from PBMCs. Subset in this sample: CD45RA+ positively selected. The receptors here all came from a man younger than 35 in good health. Some clones in this sample may be carry-over from other donors' samples.

The chain has TRBV30 and TRBJ1-1, with 7 bases fitting TRBD1. CDR3 length: 13 residues. Trimming cost V 7 bases and J 1 base; bases outside gene matches: 6. Per germline, CDR1 GTSNPN and CDR2 SVGIG (reference sequence). CDR3 nucleotides: TGTGCCTTGACAGGGTTTACGAACACTGAAGCTTTCTTT. Its translation: CALTGFTNTEAFF.

V usage is TRBV28 and J usage is TRBJ2-1, with a weak D call TRBD1 (6 bases). Per the germline V gene, CDR1 is MDHEN and CDR2 is SYDVKM. V was trimmed by 5 bases and J by 12 bases, leaving 14 bases between them. CDR3 length equals 12 residues. CDR3 in DNA: TGTGCCAGCAGTCGACCAACAGGGTTGCAGTTCTTC. Encoded protein: CASSRPTGLQFF.

This sequence joins TRBV28 and TRBJ2-2; no clear D gene. The CDR3 totals 16 residues. Germline CDR1 and CDR2: MDHEN and SYDVKM. V gave up 3 bases and J gave up 5 bases, with 16 bases separating them. The CDR3 region is CASSLRQPPVTGELFF. CDR3 nucleotide sequence: TGTGCCAGCAGTTTGAGGCAGCCCCCTGTGACCGGGGAGCTGTTTTTT.

The chain is built from TRBV28 and TRBJ2-7, with D hard to call. This CDR3 spans 15 amino acids. The germline CDR1 and CDR2 sequences are MDHEN and SYDVKM. Trimming removed 5 bases at V and 6 bases at J, with 20 bases between. In DNA, the CDR3 is TGTGCCAGCAGTCAGAGCAAAAGAAATTGGGGCGAGCAGTACTTC. Translating it yields CASSQSKRNWGEQYF. The full variable domain, completed using reference TRBV28 and TRBJ2-7, is DVKVTQSSRYLVKRTGEKVFLECVQDMDHENMFWYRQDPGLGLRLIYFSYDVKMKEKGDIPEGYSVSREKKERFSLILESASTNQTSMYLCASSQSKRNWGEQYFGPGTRLTVT.

The chain combines TRBV7-3 with TRBJ1-1, with TRBD1 as a possible D gene (5 bases). Germline V lookup: CDR1 SGHTA, CDR2 FQGTGA. Between the trimmed V and J ends, which lost 6 bases and 3 bases, there was a span of 20 bases. The CDR3 sequence is 16 residues long. The CDR3 loop is CASRVKGTVGDTEAFF. CDR3 nucleotide sequence: TGTGCCAGCAGGGTAAAGGGGACCGTTGGGGACACTGAAGCTTTCTTT.

V usage is TRBV28 and J usage is TRBJ1-5; 7 bases align to TRBD1. V was pared by 11 bases and J by 3 bases, with 7 bases of the junction left unmatched. In germline, CDR1 is MDHEN, CDR2 SYDVKM. The CDR3 runs 13 residues. CDR3 sequence: CADQGGLNQPQHF. Here the CDR3 DNA reads TGTGCCGACCAGGGGGGGCTCAATCAGCCCCAGCATTTT.

The V call is TRBV11-2, the J call TRBJ1-2; 8 nucleotides align to TRBD1. Germline V gene lookup returns CDR1 SGHAT and CDR2 FQNNGV. The CDR3 is made up of 15 amino acids. The J segment lost 4 bases and the V segment lost 2 bases, leaving 6 bases of the junction unmatched. CDR3 sequence (DNA): TGTGCCAGCAGCTTACAGGGGGCCGTTGGCTATGGCTACACCTTC. This gives the protein CASSLQGAVGYGYTF. Looking up the rest from reference TRBV11-2 and TRBJ1-2 gives the full variable domain: EAGVAQSPRYKIIEKRQSVAFWCNPISGHATLYWYQQILGQGPKLLIQFQNNGVVDDSQLPKDRFSAERLKGVDSTLKIQPAKLEDSAVYLCASSLQGAVGYGYTFGSGTRLTVV.

The CDR3 region is CAWMGGRKYNEQFF. The DNA of the CDR3 is TGTGCCTGGATGGGCGGGAGGAAGTACAATGAGCAGTTCTTC. V usage is TRBV30 and J usage is TRBJ2-1, with 8 bases identical to TRBD2. The V gene end was trimmed by 4 bases and the J gene end by 4 bases; junction bases not matched to a gene: 6. CDR3 length: 14 residues. Germline V gene data show CDR1 as GTSNPN and CDR2 as SVGIG (reference sequence).

This chain connects TRBV7-9 to TRBJ2-7; D is possibly TRBD2 (5 bases). Germline V gives CDR1 SEHNR, CDR2 FQNEAQ (reference sequence). V lost 3 bases and J lost 6, with 12 bases in between. The CDR3 is 13 amino acids. The CDR3 DNA follows: TGTGCCAGCAGCTTCGTCCTAGCAGGCGAGCAGTACTTC. Its protein is CASSFVLAGEQYF.

V usage is TRBV6-5 and J usage is TRBJ2-2, with TRBD2 matching 10 bases. Trimming at V came to 6 bases and at J to 8 bases, leaving 0 bases not matched to a gene. The CDR3 is 12 residues long. Germline loops: CDR1 MNHEY, CDR2 SVGAGI. The CDR3 nucleotides read TGTGCCAGCAGACTAGCGGGAGGGGAGCTGTTTTTT. It translates to CASRLAGGELFF.

The chain recombines TRBV6-6 with TRBJ1-5; a possible D gene is TRBD1 (6 bases). The CDR3 has 15 residues. CDR1 is MNHNY and CDR2 is SVGAGI in the germline V gene (reference sequence). The V and J ends lost 2 bases and 5 bases respectively, with 13 bases between them. This chain's CDR3 is CASSYDSSGDQPQHF. The CDR3 DNA reads TGTGCCAGCAGTTACGACAGTTCAGGGGATCAGCCCCAGCATTTT.

The chain combines TRBV6-1 with TRBJ1-4; D is unclear. V was cut by 3 bases and J by 4 bases, with 9 bases left in between. This CDR3 has 14 amino acids. Germline lookup yields CDR1 MNHNS and CDR2 SASEGT. For the CDR3, the DNA is TGTGCCAGCAGTGACACACGGTATAATGAAAAACTGTTTTTT. It encodes CASSDTRYNEKLFF.

The V call is TRBV5-1, the J call TRBJ1-2; the D gene is possibly TRBD1 (6 bases). This CDR3 is built from 13 residues. The V and J ends lost 4 bases and 7 bases respectively, with 14 bases between them. Per the germline V gene, CDR1 is SGHRS and CDR2 is YFSETQ. The CDR3 DNA sequence: TGCGCCAGCAGCCCCGGGGGGCCCGTTGGCTACACCTTC. It codes for CASSPGGPVGYTF.

The chain couples TRBV7-8 to TRBJ2-1; TRBD2 agrees at 8 bases. CDR3 size: 16 residues. The V segment lost 8 bases and the J segment 8 bases; nucleotides outside the gene matches: 17. CDR1 SGHVS and CDR2 FQNEAQ come from the germline V gene. This CDR3 is CASSSRAGASGDEQFF. The CDR3 DNA reads TGTGCCAGCTCCTCCCGAGCGGGGGCGAGTGGTGATGAGCAGTTCTTC.

The genes are TRBV28 and TRBJ2-5; D possibly corresponds to TRBD2 (5 bases). Germline V gene sequence: CDR1 MDHEN, CDR2 SYDVKM. This CDR3 contains 15 residues. V was cut by 2 bases and J by 3 bases, with 13 bases left in between. Here the CDR3 DNA reads TGTGCCAGCAGTTTACGAGTACCGGGAAAAGAGACCCAGTACTTC. It yields the protein CASSLRVPGKETQYF. Complete variable domain (other parts from reference TRBV28 and TRBJ2-5): DVKVTQSSRYLVKRTGEKVFLECVQDMDHENMFWYRQDPGLGLRLIYFSYDVKMKEKGDIPEGYSVSREKKERFSLILESASTNQTSMYLCASSLRVPGKETQYFGPGTRLLVL.

The chain has TRBV19 and TRBJ1-5, with TRBD1 as a possible D gene (6 bases). Trimming pared 3 bases from V and 4 bases from J, leaving 16 bases between. Germline V gene data show CDR1 as LNHDA and CDR2 as SQIVND (reference sequence). The CDR3 runs to 16 residues. CDR3 loop: CASSITGALWNQPQHF. In nucleotides, the CDR3 is TGTGCCAGTAGTATCACGGGGGCCCTATGGAATCAGCCCCAGCATTTT.

The J gene is TRBJ1-1, the V gene TRBV25-1; D is uncertain. CDR1 and CDR2 from the germline V gene are MGHDK and SYGVNS. The CDR3 is made up of 16 amino acids. Trimming cost V 1 base and J 1 base, with 13 bases left between them. This chain's CDR3 is CASSESRPGGNTEAFF. CDR3 in DNA: TGTGCCAGCAGTGAATCCAGACCTGGAGGGAACACTGAAGCTTTCTTT.

This chain joins TRBV25-1 and TRBJ2-7; D not certain. CDR1 and CDR2 (germline): MGHDK, SYGVNS. V dropped 0 bases and J dropped 3 bases, with 12 bases sitting between them. CDR3 size: 15 residues. CDR3 region: CASSEYVWGVYEQYF. CDR3 DNA sequence: TGTGCCAGCAGTGAATATGTATGGGGTGTCTACGAGCAGTACTTC.

The V gene is TRBV5-4, the J gene TRBJ2-3, with D tentatively TRBD2 (6 bases). Trimming left V 0 bases short and J 0 bases short, with 11 bases between. Germline V lookup: CDR1 SGHNT, CDR2 YYREEE (reference sequence). The CDR3 extends over 16 amino acids. CDR3 in amino acids: CASSLGWRGSTDTQYF. CDR3 bases: TGTGCCAGCAGCTTGGGGTGGCGGGGAAGCACAGATACGCAGTATTTT.